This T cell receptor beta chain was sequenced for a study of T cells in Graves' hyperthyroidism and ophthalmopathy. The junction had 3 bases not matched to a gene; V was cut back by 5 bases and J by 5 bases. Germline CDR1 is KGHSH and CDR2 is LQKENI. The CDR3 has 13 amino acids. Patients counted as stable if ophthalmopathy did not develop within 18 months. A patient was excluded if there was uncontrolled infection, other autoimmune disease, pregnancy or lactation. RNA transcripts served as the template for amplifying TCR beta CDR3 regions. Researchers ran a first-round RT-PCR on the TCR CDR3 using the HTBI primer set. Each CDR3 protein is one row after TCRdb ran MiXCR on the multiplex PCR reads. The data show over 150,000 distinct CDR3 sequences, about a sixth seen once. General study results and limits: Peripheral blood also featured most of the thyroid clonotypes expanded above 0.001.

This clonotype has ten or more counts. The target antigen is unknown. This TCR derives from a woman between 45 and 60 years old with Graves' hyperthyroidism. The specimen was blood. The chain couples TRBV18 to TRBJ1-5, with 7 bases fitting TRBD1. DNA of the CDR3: TGTGCCAGCTCAGGACAGGATGATCAGCCCCAGCATTTT. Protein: CASSGQDDQPQHF.